This passage covers 3 T cell receptor beta chains from one sample sequenced in a study of graft-versus-host responses after intestinal transplantation. Clones were read by immunoSEQ multiplex PCR, and TCRdb kept only the in-frame ones, dropping some. The table includes tens of thousands of clones, around nine tenths detected once. Antigens for these TCRs are unknown. Material: unstimulated CD8+ T cells sorted from spleen or lymph node cells, obtained before intestinal transplant. These receptors were collected from a human donor who received an intestinal transplant.

The chain carries TRBV27 and TRBJ1-1; 7 bases align to TRBD1. The germline V gene encodes CDR1 MNHEY and CDR2 SMNVEV (reference sequence). With V trimmed by 9 bases and J by 8 bases, 15 bases remained unmatched. This CDR3 has 14 residues. CDR3 sequence: CARPTAGQQGEAFF. CDR3 nucleotide sequence: TGTGCCAGACCCACCGCGGGACAGCAGGGAGAAGCTTTCTTT.

The rearrangement links TRBV18 to TRBJ2-1; a possible D gene is TRBD2 (6 bases). The ends were cut back, 0 bases at V and 2 bases at J, with 11 bases in the middle. CDR3 length: 16 amino acids. CDR1 and CDR2 (germline): KGHSH, LQKENI. The CDR3 DNA reads TGTGCCAGCTCACCACCATGGAGGGGCACCTACAATGAGCAGTTCTTC. Its translation is CASSPPWRGTYNEQFF.

The chain employs TRBV9 and TRBJ1-2; D not certain. The CDR3 has 14 amino acids. Trimming removed 0 bases from V and 7 bases from J, with 13 bases in between. The germline V gene has CDR1 SGDLS and CDR2 YYNGEE. CDR3 bases: TGTGCCAGCAGCGTAGAGGAGGGAATGGGTGGCTACACCTTC. It yields the protein CASSVEEGMGGYTF.